This TCR beta chain was sequenced in a study of regulatory T cells in long-lasting Graves disease. Overall study results and limits: Persistent cases of Graves' showed reduced TCR diversity relative to newly diagnosed patients.

Worth noting for this clonotype: Its specificity is not known.

For TCR beta, libraries came from iRepertoire HTBI primers and Arm-PCR of CDR3 regions. TCRdb re-called the multiplex PCR reads through MiXCR, storing one row per CDR3 protein. The data show about 440,000 distinct CDR3 sequences, with more than 13% seen just once and over 15% held by the top ten. Germline CDR1 and CDR2: LNHDA and SQIVND (reference sequence). The CDR3 sequence is 16 residues long. J gave up 0 bases and V 8 bases, and 12 bases lay outside the gene matches. Time point here: newly diagnosed GD, antithyroid drugs for less than 3 months. PBMC-extracted RNA yielded the TCR library. This sample also appeared in a second study, on T cells in Graves' hyperthyroidism and ophthalmopathy. Per that paper: The hyperthyroidism was newly diagnosed and had lasted under 2 months; the patients were aged 18 to 65. From stable hyperthyroidism, ophthalmopathy was separated by a 13 V-J model. With a median lead of around 6.7 months before onset, the model predicted ophthalmopathy.

Sample: peripheral blood mononuclear cells (PBMCs), taken at new diagnosis, from a patient treated with antithyroid drugs. The sequence derives from a woman aged 25 to 45 with Graves disease. The gene calls are TRBV19 and TRBJ2-5; 7 bases fit TRBD2. CDR3 residues: CASARWGGVHQETQYF. The CDR3 region has the DNA TGTGCCAGTGCAAGATGGGGGGGGGTCCACCAAGAGACCCAGTACTTC. The variable domain in full, with the rest retrieved from reference TRBV19 and TRBJ2-5, is DGGITQSPKYLFRKEGQNVTLSCEQNLNHDAMYWYRQDPGQGLRLIYYSQIVNDFQKGDIAEGYSVSREKKESFPLTVTSAQKNPTAFYLCASARWGGVHQETQYFGPGTRLLVL.